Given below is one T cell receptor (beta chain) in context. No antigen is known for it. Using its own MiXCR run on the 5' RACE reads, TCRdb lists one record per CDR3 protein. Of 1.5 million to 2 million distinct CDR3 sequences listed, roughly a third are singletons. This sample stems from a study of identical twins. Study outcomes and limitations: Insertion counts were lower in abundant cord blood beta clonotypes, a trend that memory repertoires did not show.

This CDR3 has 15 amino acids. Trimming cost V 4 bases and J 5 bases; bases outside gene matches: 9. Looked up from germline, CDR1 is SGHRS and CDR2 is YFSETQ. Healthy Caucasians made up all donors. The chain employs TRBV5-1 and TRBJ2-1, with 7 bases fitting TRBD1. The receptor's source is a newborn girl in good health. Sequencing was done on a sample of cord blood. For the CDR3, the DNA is TGCGCCAGCAGCGAAAACCCGGGACAGCACAATGAGCAGTTCTTC. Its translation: CASSENPGQHNEQFF.